This entry concerns a single T cell receptor beta chain. Its antigen is still unknown. The data were taken from a study of shared clonotypes between healthy human individuals. A CD45RA+ naive subset and a CD45RA-negative memory subset were split from CD4+ cells. Data came from immunoSEQ multiplex PCR; TCRdb stores just in-frame clones and leaves some out. The data show 2 million to 2.5 million clones, about 90% seen once. The germline gives CDR1 MNHNS, CDR2 SASEGT. The CDR3 is made up of 15 amino acids. The V and J ends lost 7 bases and 0 bases, in that order; junction bases with no gene match: 5. Study-wide results and caveats: With a handful of donors compared, 4% to 5.5% of naive CD4 clonotypes were shared. Apart from blood, nothing was sampled; tissue repertoires likely differ.

The sequence came from a man between 18 and 35 years old in good health. Some clones in this sample may be carry-over from other donors' samples. This chain links TRBV6-1 with TRBJ2-1; TRBD2 aligns across 8 bases. Material: naive CD4+ T cells from PBMCs. As to subset: CD45RA+ positively selected. CDR3 residues: CASIAGSASYNEQFF. The CDR3 DNA reads as TGTGCCAGCATAGCGGGGAGCGCCTCCTACAATGAGCAGTTCTTC.